One and the same sample provided the 23 T cell receptor beta chains below, sequenced in a study of blood T cells in healthy people across ages. The authors ran a second PCR of roughly 6 to 12 cycles using a sample-barcoded 5' primer and a J-beta primer mix. Using its own MiXCR run on the 5' RACE reads, TCRdb lists one record per CDR3 protein. Of 450,000 to 600,000 distinct CDR3 sequences listed, around 27% are singletons. A further study also used this sample, focusing on T cells of mothers and their children.

The sequencing input was blood. The origin of the receptors is a boy aged 2 to 9 in good health.

This clonotype was observed a handful of times. The chain couples TRBV6-5 to TRBJ2-4; no clear D. V shed 8 bases and J shed 6 bases, with 11 bases lying between them. Per the germline V gene, CDR1 is MNHEY and CDR2 is SVGAGI. The CDR3 spans 12 residues. The CDR3: CASSPEGNIQYF. The CDR3, as DNA: TGTGCCAGCTCTCCCGAAGGAAACATTCAGTACTTC.

The table lists this clonotype with a few counts. This rearrangement joins TRBV7-2 to TRBJ2-5, with 13 bases aligning to TRBD2. The end of the DNA is better explained by TRBJ2-1, so the J call may be wrong. This CDR3 comprises 14 residues. Germline V gene lookup returns CDR1 SGHTA and CDR2 FQGNSA. The CDR3 loop is CASSRTSGSYEQFF. CDR3 bases: TGTGCCAGCAGCAGGACTAGCGGGAGCTATGAGCAGTTCTTC.

This chain connects TRBV12-3 or TRBV12-4 to TRBJ2-2, with D possibly being TRBD1 (6 bases). The germline V and J ends were trimmed by 1 base and 4 bases, with 13 bases remaining between them. This CDR3 has 16 amino acids. The CDR3 coding sequence is TGTGCCAGCAGTTTAGATACAGGGACGGGCACCGGGGAGCTGTTTTTT. Encoded protein: CASSLDTGTGTGELFF.

The chain couples TRBV12-3 or TRBV12-4 to TRBJ1-1, with unresolved D. The CDR3 runs to 13 residues. V shed 9 bases and J shed 3 bases, with 14 bases lying between them. The CDR3 region has the DNA TGTGCCAGTCGTCTAGTGTTGTACACTGAAGCTTTCTTT. Its protein product is CASRLVLYTEAFF.

The J gene is TRBJ2-3, the V gene TRBV6-6, with D maybe TRBD2 (6 bases). This CDR3 has 14 amino acids. Germline V lookup: CDR1 MNHNY, CDR2 SVGAGI (reference sequence). V was trimmed by 2 bases and J by 2 bases, leaving 8 bases between them. The CDR3 region is CASSYAGTTDTQYF. The CDR3 DNA follows: TGTGCCAGCAGTTACGCGGGAACCACAGATACGCAGTATTTT.

The V and J genes are TRBV24-1 and TRBJ2-3, with D perhaps matching TRBD2 (5 bases). This CDR3 comprises 13 residues. The V gene lost 3 bases and the J gene lost 4 bases, with 7 bases spanning the gap. Per the germline V gene, CDR1 is KGHDR and CDR2 is SFDVKD. In DNA, the CDR3 is TGTGCCACCAGTGATGACTACTCAGATACGCAGTATTTT. Translated: CATSDDYSDTQYF.

The chain couples TRBV15 to TRBJ2-7, with TRBD1 identical over 10 bases. Near its end, the DNA agrees better with TRBJ2-1, so the J call may be wrong. The CDR3 totals 15 residues. Germline values: CDR1 LNHNV, CDR2 YYDKDF (reference sequence). CDR3 protein: CATSRDRTGGHEQFF. The CDR3 region has the DNA TGTGCCACCAGCAGAGACCGGACAGGGGGACATGAGCAGTTCTTC.

V usage is TRBV12-3 or TRBV12-4 and J usage is TRBJ2-5; D uncertain. The CDR3 is 13 amino acids. The germline V and J ends were trimmed by 5 bases and 3 bases, with 10 bases remaining between them. Here the CDR3 reads CASSPYLEETQYF. In DNA form, the CDR3 reads TGTGCCAGCAGTCCTTATTTGGAAGAGACCCAGTACTTC.

This clonotype was recorded a few times. J is TRBJ2-1 and V is TRBV13; D gene uncertain. This CDR3 comprises 12 residues. CDR1 and CDR2 (germline): PRHDT, FYEKMQ (reference sequence). Trimming took off 5 bases at V and 5 bases at J, with 7 bases between the two ends. The CDR3 region has the DNA TGTGCCAGCAGCACGGCCAACAATGAGCAGTTCTTC. Amino acid sequence: CASSTANNEQFF. Drawing the rest from reference TRBV13 and TRBJ2-1, the complete variable domain is AAGVIQSPRHLIKEKRETATLKCYPIPRHDTVYWYQQGPGQDPQFLISFYEKMQSDKGSIPDRFSAQQFSDYHSELNMSSLELGDSALYFCASSTANNEQFFGPGTRLTVL.

This clonotype was seen more than once but under ten times. The rearrangement uses TRBV10-3 and TRBJ2-1; perhaps TRBD1 as D (6 bases). This CDR3 comprises 14 residues. Germline CDR1 and CDR2: ENHRY and SYGVKD. Trimming cost V 6 bases and J 1 base, with 10 bases left between them. Here the CDR3 reads CAISSDSSYNEQFF. DNA of the CDR3: TGTGCCATCAGCTCGGACAGTTCCTACAATGAGCAGTTCTTC.

V is TRBV3-1 and J is TRBJ2-7; D is unresolved. From germline, CDR1 is LGHDT and CDR2 YNNKEL (reference sequence). The CDR3 length is 13 residues. V lost 1 base and J lost 0, with 4 bases in between. The CDR3 sequence is CASSQVNSYEQYF. The CDR3 region has the DNA TGTGCCAGCAGCCAAGTCAACTCCTACGAGCAGTACTTC.

The V gene is TRBV29-1, the J gene TRBJ1-2, with unresolved D. The V gene lost 6 bases and the J gene lost 2 bases, with 13 bases spanning the gap. The germline V gene encodes CDR1 SQVTM and CDR2 ANQGSEA. CDR3 length: 13 amino acids. Here the CDR3 reads CSVLPAANYGYTF. Written as DNA, the CDR3 is TGCAGCGTCCTTCCCGCAGCCAACTATGGCTACACCTTC.

This clonotype appeared a few times. This chain links TRBV12-3 or TRBV12-4 with TRBJ1-2; D gene ambiguous. This CDR3 spans 12 amino acids. V was trimmed by 5 bases and J by 4 bases, leaving 8 bases between them. CDR3 sequence reads: CASSRPSYGYTF. As DNA, the CDR3 is TGTGCCAGCAGTCGGCCCTCCTATGGCTACACCTTC.

This chain joins TRBV19 and TRBJ2-5; D gene ambiguous. Per germline, CDR1 LNHDA and CDR2 SQIVND (reference sequence). V lost 6 bases and J 4 bases, leaving 18 bases between the germline ends. The CDR3 spans 15 residues. CDR3: CASSPTGQWRETQYF. In nucleotides, the CDR3 is TGTGCCAGTAGCCCCACGGGCCAGTGGAGAGAGACCCAGTACTTC.

This chain joins TRBV4-3 and TRBJ2-5; maybe TRBD1 (6 bases). The J call is doubtful: the DNA matches TRBJ2-7 better. This CDR3 comprises 15 residues. Germline V gives CDR1 LGHNA, CDR2 YSLEER. The CDR3 nucleotides read TGCGCCAGCAGCCAAACGGCGGCAGGGGATTACGAGCAGTACTTC. Translating it yields CASSQTAAGDYEQYF.

This clonotype was picked up a small number of times. This chain connects TRBV7-9 to TRBJ2-1, with no clear D. From germline, CDR1 is SEHNR and CDR2 FQNEAQ (reference sequence). The ends were cut back, 3 bases at V and 0 bases at J, with 12 bases in the middle. The CDR3 is 16 amino acids. The CDR3 is CASSFPTDSSYNEQFF. The CDR3 DNA is TGTGCCAGCAGCTTCCCGACTGATAGCTCCTACAATGAGCAGTTCTTC.

The CDR3 sequence is CASSSLISDTQYF. CDR3 in DNA: TGTGCCAGCAGTTCCTTGATATCAGATACGCAGTATTTT. This sequence joins TRBV27 and TRBJ2-3; D not resolved. CDR1 is MNHEY, CDR2 SMNVEV, per germline (reference sequence). CDR3 length: 13 residues. Trimming left V 4 bases short and J 4 bases short, with 9 bases between.

The sample holds many counts of this clonotype. The gene calls are TRBV7-9 and TRBJ2-1; 11 nucleotides align to TRBD2. Germline loops: CDR1 SEHNR, CDR2 FQNEAQ (reference sequence). This CDR3 is 14 amino acids long. Trimming took 7 bases from V and 8 from J; bases not matched to a gene: 7. CDR3 DNA: TGTGCCAGCAACCGACTAGCGGGGTCCGATGAGCAGTTCTTC. This encodes CASNRLAGSDEQFF.

This clonotype was observed a handful of times. This sequence joins TRBV30 and TRBJ1-1, with D perhaps matching TRBD1 (5 bases). V was shortened by 3 bases and J by 7 bases, with 21 bases between the two germline ends. The CDR3 covers 15 residues. Germline CDR1 and CDR2: GTSNPN and SVGIG (reference sequence). Here the CDR3 reads CAWSLVKPRGDEAFF. In DNA, the CDR3 is TGTGCCTGGAGCCTAGTTAAACCCCGGGGCGATGAAGCTTTCTTT.

Regarding this clonotype: An end of the junction does not agree with germline; a read error may underlie this. The CDR3 here is CASSLGPNTGAFF. The CDR3 DNA is TGTGCCAGCAGTTTAGGGCCGAACACTGGAGCTTTCTTT. This chain connects TRBV12-3 or TRBV12-4 to TRBJ1-1, with D unresolved. The CDR3 length is 13 residues.

This clonotype came up a few times. The chain has TRBV20-1 and TRBJ2-3; D may be TRBD2 (6 bases). The CDR3 covers 15 residues. Trimming stripped 0 bases from V and 1 base from J, with 11 bases between. Germline CDR1 and CDR2: DFQATT and SNEGSKA (reference sequence). In DNA form, the CDR3 reads TGCAGTGCTAGAGAATTCGGGACTGGCACAGATACGCAGTATTTT. Residues: CSAREFGTGTDTQYF.

The chain recombines TRBV7-9 with TRBJ1-1; D remains unclear. This CDR3 spans 11 amino acids. Looked up from germline, CDR1 is SEHNR and CDR2 is FQNEAQ (reference sequence). The V gene lost 8 bases and the J gene lost 8 bases, with 12 bases spanning the gap. The CDR3 nucleotides read TGTGCCAGCGGGCAGGCAACAGAAGCTTTCTTT. It specifies CASGQATEAFF.

In this sample, this clonotype turned up a few times. The chain carries TRBV20-1 and TRBJ1-2; D is unclear. The germline gives CDR1 DFQATT, CDR2 SNEGSKA (reference sequence). Trimming took 0 bases from V and 2 from J, leaving 10 bases between them. The CDR3 spans 14 residues. CDR3 DNA: TGCAGTGCTAGAGATAGGGCAGCCAACTATGGCTACACCTTC. As protein: CSARDRAANYGYTF.